The 20 T cell receptor beta chains listed next were all sequenced from one sample in a study of T cells in women clearing cervical HPV infection. TCRdb's copy holds only in-frame clones and misses some; the assay was immunoSEQ multiplex PCR. The sample table sets out tens of thousands of clones. Sequencing was done on a sample of blood buffy coat. These receptors were obtained from a woman between 18 and 70 years old with a cervical HPV16 infection that either progressed to CIN3+ or cleared (not recorded which).

Regarding this clone: The read gets to within 3 residues of the CDR3 end, and the germline J gene fills in the rest. The chain employs TRBV11-2 and TRBJ1-1; D perhaps matches TRBD1 (5 bases). This CDR3 is 15 amino acids long. Per the germline V gene, CDR1 is SGHAT and CDR2 is FQNNGV. Trimming pared 6 bases from V and 5 bases from J, leaving 19 bases between. The CDR3 region is CASRFAGGGFTEAFF. Partial CDR3 DNA: TGTGCCAGCAGGTTCGCGGGGGGGGGTTTTACTGAA.

About this clone: The CDR3 goes on 3 residues after the read ends, and that part is filled in from the germline J gene. This chain uses TRBV7-2 with TRBJ2-7; the D gene is possibly TRBD1 (5 bases). Germline loops: CDR1 SGHTA, CDR2 FQGNSA. V shed 1 base and J shed 4 bases, with 14 bases lying between them. The CDR3 loop spans 15 amino acids. The CDR3: CASSLGGWGGYEQYF. Incomplete CDR3 DNA: TGTGCCAGCAGCTTAGGGGGCTGGGGTGGTTACGAG.

Turning to this clone: The read terminates 3 residues before the CDR3 end, so the remaining end is supplied by the germline J gene. This chain links TRBV13 with TRBJ2-3; D gene uncertain. The CDR3 loop spans 13 amino acids. CDR1 is PRHDT, CDR2 FYEKMQ, per germline (reference sequence). V was clipped by 4 bases and J by 1 base, with 6 bases between them. The part of the CDR3 DNA that was read is TGTGCCAGCAGCTCCAAGGGCACAGATACG. Its translation: CASSSKGTDT. The whole CDR3 protein reads CASSSKGTDTQYF.

A remark on this clone: The DNA ends 3 residues before the CDR3 does, and the rest of the CDR3 is filled in from the germline J gene. The V call is TRBV19, the J call TRBJ2-3; possibly TRBD2 for D (6 bases). V lost 6 bases and J lost 8, with 21 bases in between. This CDR3 is built from 15 residues. The germline V gene encodes CDR1 LNHDA and CDR2 SQIVND (reference sequence). The CDR3 spells CASRSLASRGSTQYF. CDR3 bases read: TGTGCCAGTAGGTCTCTAGCGTCCCGCGGTAGTACG. Supplemented by reference TRBV19 and TRBJ2-3, the full variable domain reads DGGITQSPKYLFRKEGQNVTLSCEQNLNHDAMYWYRQDPGQGLRLIYYSQIVNDFQKGDIAEGYSVSREKKESFPLTVTSAQKNPTAFYLCASRSLASRGSTQYFGPGTRLTVL.

On this clone itself: From the germline J gene comes the end of the CDR3, since the read stops 3 residues before it. The V call is TRBV5-1, the J call TRBJ2-3; a weak D match, TRBD2 (5 bases). Trimming took 5 bases from V and 6 from J, leaving 13 bases between them. The germline gives CDR1 SGHRS, CDR2 YFSETQ. The CDR3 spans 13 residues. The CDR3 loop reads CASRQRSGDTQYF. CDR3 bases read: TGCGCCAGCAGACAGAGATCGGGGGATACG.

As to this clone: Read data end 3 residues before the CDR3 end; the end is taken from the germline J gene. The chain combines TRBV18 with TRBJ2-1; possible D gene TRBD2, 7 bases. CDR1 and CDR2 from the germline V gene are KGHSH and LQKENI. This CDR3 has 16 residues. V lost 6 bases and J 8 bases, leaving 23 bases between the germline ends. The part of the CDR3 DNA that was read is TGTGCCAGCTCCGCTTCAAAGGGGGGGGGCCCGGATGAG. Protein: CASSASKGGGPDE. The CDR3 reads in full as CASSASKGGGPDEQFF.

Note on this clone: The read falls 3 residues short of the CDR3 end, and the missing part is taken from the germline J gene. V usage is TRBV19 and J usage is TRBJ1-5, with 7 bases fitting TRBD1. The CDR3 has 18 residues. J was trimmed by 2 bases and V by 8 bases; bases with no gene match: 18. Germline assignment: CDR1 LNHDA and CDR2 SQIVND (reference sequence). CDR3 residues: CASRGQEPFLGGNQPQHF. CDR3 bases read: TGTGCCAGTCGAGGACAGGAACCATTCCTAGGGGGCAATCAGCCC.

Concerning this clone itself: With the read ending 3 residues before the CDR3 end, the germline J gene is used to fill in that end. This rearrangement joins TRBV11-2 to TRBJ1-1; D may be TRBD1 (5 bases). The CDR3 is made up of 15 amino acids. Trimming left V 4 bases short and J 0 bases short, with 12 bases between. CDR1 and CDR2 from the germline V gene are SGHAT and FQNNGV. CDR3 residues: CASSSEGSMNTEAFF. The sequenced CDR3 bases are TGTGCCAGCAGCTCCGAGGGGTCCATGAACACTGAA.

As for this clone: Sequencing ends 3 residues short of the CDR3 end; the germline J gene provides the rest. The chain uses TRBV6-2 or TRBV6-3 and TRBJ2-7, with TRBD1 matching over 8 bases. CDR1 is MNHEY, CDR2 SVGEGT, per germline. V trimming: 2 bases; J trimming: 4 bases; junction bases outside the gene matches: 7. There are 15 residues in the CDR3. The DNA read from the CDR3 is TGTGCCAGCAGTTACGATGGGACAGGCTTTTACGAG. Protein: CASSYDGTGFYE. The whole CDR3 protein reads CASSYDGTGFYEQYF.

With respect to this clone: The read is 3 residues too short to cover the CDR3 end, so that end is filled in from the germline J gene. The rearrangement uses TRBV5-1 and TRBJ2-7; 7 bases map to TRBD1. Germline trimming cut 0 bases from V and 2 bases from J; bases unmatched to any gene: 8. CDR3 size: 16 residues. Germline lookup yields CDR1 SGHRS and CDR2 YFSETQ. CDR3 DNA (partial): TGCGCCAGCAGCTTGGCCGGGACAGCGTACCCCTACGAG. This translates into CASSLAGTAYPYE. The entire CDR3 is CASSLAGTAYPYEQYF. Complete variable domain (other parts from reference TRBV5-1 and TRBJ2-7): KAGVTQTPRYLIKTRGQQVTLSCSPISGHRSVSWYQQTPGQGLQFLFEYFSETQRNKGNFPGRFSGRQFSNSRSEMNVSTLELGDSALYLCASSLAGTAYPYEQYFGPGTRLTVT.

Comments on this clone: The read terminates 3 residues ahead of where the CDR3 ends, so the germline J gene completes it. The chain has TRBV2 and TRBJ2-2; D may be TRBD1 (5 bases). CDR3 size: 11 residues. Trimming took off 8 bases at V and 6 bases at J, with 7 bases between the two ends. The germline V gene has CDR1 SNHLY and CDR2 FYNNEI. The part of the CDR3 DNA that was read is TGTGCCAGCCGCAGGGCCGGGGAG. Translating gives CASRRAGE. The full-length CDR3 reads as CASRRAGELFF.

Remarks on this clone: The read is 3 residues too short to cover the CDR3 end, so that end is filled in from the germline J gene. The rearrangement uses TRBV10-3 and TRBJ2-1; the D gene is possibly TRBD1 (6 bases). The CDR3 spans 14 residues. Germline V gene sequence: CDR1 ENHRY, CDR2 SYGVKD. Trimming took off 5 bases at V and 0 bases at J, with 8 bases between the two ends. The chain's CDR3 is CAISWTDSYNEQFF. The CDR3 bases that were read are TGTGCCATCAGTTGGACAGACTCCTACAATGAG.

On this clone: Coverage ceases 3 residues before the CDR3 finishes, and the germline J gene fills in the end. The J gene is TRBJ2-7, the V gene TRBV20-1, with 12 bases fitting TRBD2. CDR1 is DFQATT, CDR2 SNEGSKA, per germline (reference sequence). The length of the CDR3 is 16 residues. J lost 5 bases, V lost 3 bases, and 11 bases had no gene match. The CDR3 here is CSASPSSGRAADEQYF. The sequenced CDR3 bases are TGCAGTGCTAGTCCATCTAGCGGGAGGGCCGCGGACGAG.

On this clone: Read sequence stops 3 residues before the CDR3 end, and the germline J gene provides the missing end. The gene calls are TRBV20-1 and TRBJ2-7, with D perhaps matching TRBD2 (5 bases). Germline V gene data show CDR1 as DFQATT and CDR2 as SNEGSKA (reference sequence). CDR3 length: 15 amino acids. Trimming took off 0 bases at V and 3 bases at J, with 15 bases between the two ends. The sequenced part of the CDR3 DNA is TGCAGTGCTAGAGATCTCCGGGGAGACGGCTACGAG. Protein product: CSARDLRGDGYE. The whole CDR3 region reads CSARDLRGDGYEQYF.

Details on this clone: With the read ending 3 residues before the CDR3 end, the germline J gene is used to fill in that end. This sequence joins TRBV19 and TRBJ1-2, with D unresolved. The CDR3 runs to 12 residues. CDR1 LNHDA and CDR2 SQIVND come from the germline V gene (reference sequence). The part of the CDR3 DNA that was read is TGTGCCAGTAGATCCAGCGGAAATGAC. It encodes CASRSSGND. The complete CDR3 reads CASRSSGNDYTF. Using reference TRBV19 and TRBJ1-2 for the parts outside the CDR3, the full variable domain is DGGITQSPKYLFRKEGQNVTLSCEQNLNHDAMYWYRQDPGQGLRLIYYSQIVNDFQKGDIAEGYSVSREKKESFPLTVTSAQKNPTAFYLCASRSSGNDYTFGSGTRLTVV.

About this clone: The read gets to within 3 residues of the CDR3 end, and the germline J gene fills in the rest. The genes are TRBV5-4 and TRBJ1-2, with D hard to call. The CDR3 spans 12 residues. CDR1 and CDR2 from the germline V gene are SGHNT and YYREEE (reference sequence). The V end lost 0 bases, the J end lost 6 bases, and 6 bases lay between the germline ends. The CDR3 DNA, read in part, is TGTGCCAGCAGCTTGGACAAGGATGGC. Translating gives CASSLDKDG. The whole CDR3 sequence is CASSLDKDGYTF.

On this clone itself: The CDR3 is cut off 3 residues early in the read; its end comes from the germline J gene. This sequence joins TRBV2 and TRBJ1-2; tentatively, D is TRBD1 (6 bases). The V end was cut by 6 bases, the J end by 2 bases, with 19 bases between. CDR1 is SNHLY, CDR2 FYNNEI, per germline. This CDR3 comprises 16 residues. The CDR3 DNA, read in part, is TGTGCCAGCAGAGGATCCACAGGGAGGCAGAACTATGGC. Translating gives CASRGSTGRQNYG. The complete CDR3 protein is CASRGSTGRQNYGYTF. Complete variable domain (other parts from reference TRBV2 and TRBJ1-2): EPEVTQTPSHQVTQMGQEVILRCVPISNHLYFYWYRQILGQKVEFLVSFYNNEISEKSEIFDDQFSVERPDGSNFTLKIRSTKLEDSAMYFCASRGSTGRQNYGYTFGSGTRLTVV.

Comment on this clone: The read falls 3 residues short of the CDR3 end, and the missing part is taken from the germline J gene. The rearrangement links TRBV2 to TRBJ2-5, with 10 bases identical to TRBD2. The V gene's germline CDR1 is SNHLY and CDR2 FYNNEI. The V and J ends lost 3 bases and 0 bases, in that order; junction bases with no gene match: 10. The CDR3 has 18 residues. Here the CDR3 reads CASSDQTSGPGYQETQYF. The CDR3 DNA, read in part, is TGTGCCAGCAGTGACCAGACTAGCGGGCCTGGGTACCAAGAGACC.

Details on this clone: Read coverage stops 3 residues before the CDR3 terminus; the germline J gene supplies the remainder. This sequence joins TRBV18 and TRBJ1-6, with a possible D match to TRBD1 (6 bases). Germline V gene lookup returns CDR1 KGHSH and CDR2 LQKENI. This CDR3 spans 15 amino acids. Trimming pared 8 bases from V and 5 bases from J, leaving 16 bases between. The covered CDR3 bases are TGTGCCAGCGCTCTCGGGGGGGCCAATAATTCACCC. It encodes CASALGGANNSP. From start to end, the CDR3 is CASALGGANNSPLHF.

Remarks on this clone: The read terminates 3 residues before the CDR3 end, so the remaining end is supplied by the germline J gene. V and J are TRBV7-2 and TRBJ2-1; TRBD2 agrees at 7 bases. CDR3 length equals 16 residues. Germline V lookup: CDR1 SGHTA, CDR2 FQGNSA. The J segment lost 8 bases and the V segment lost 0 bases, leaving 10 bases of the junction unmatched. The CDR3 here is CASSLAHGLVPDEQFF. The CDR3 bases that were read are TGTGCCAGCAGCTTAGCGCATGGACTAGTACCCGATGAG.